This T cell receptor beta chain was recovered during a study of T cell changes during pregnancy in multiple sclerosis. This clone is a singleton in its sample. Germline CDR1 SGHNT, CDR2 YYREEE (reference sequence). The CDR3 sequence is 14 residues long. The J segment lost 3 bases and the V segment lost 10 bases, leaving 8 bases of the junction unmatched. Repertoires were generated with immunoSEQ multiplex PCR, while TCRdb's copy carries only in-frame clones and drops some. The sample contains tens of thousands of clones, approximately 92% of which appear only once. The chain joins TRBV5-4 to TRBJ2-5, with 11 bases lining up with TRBD2. The source material was peripheral blood, sampled in the third trimester of pregnancy. The sequence derives from a female donor in good health, enrolled as a control in a pregnancy study. DNA for the CDR3: TGTGCCTTTACGGGACTAGCGGTTGAAGAGACCCAGTACTTC. It codes for CAFTGLAVEETQYF. The full variable domain, its missing parts supplied by reference TRBV5-4 and TRBJ2-5, is ETGVTQSPTHLIKTRGQQVTLRCSSQSGHNTVSWYQQALGQGPQFIFQYYREEENGRGNFPPRFSGLQFPNYSSELNVNALELDDSALYLCAFTGLAVEETQYFGPGTRLLVL.